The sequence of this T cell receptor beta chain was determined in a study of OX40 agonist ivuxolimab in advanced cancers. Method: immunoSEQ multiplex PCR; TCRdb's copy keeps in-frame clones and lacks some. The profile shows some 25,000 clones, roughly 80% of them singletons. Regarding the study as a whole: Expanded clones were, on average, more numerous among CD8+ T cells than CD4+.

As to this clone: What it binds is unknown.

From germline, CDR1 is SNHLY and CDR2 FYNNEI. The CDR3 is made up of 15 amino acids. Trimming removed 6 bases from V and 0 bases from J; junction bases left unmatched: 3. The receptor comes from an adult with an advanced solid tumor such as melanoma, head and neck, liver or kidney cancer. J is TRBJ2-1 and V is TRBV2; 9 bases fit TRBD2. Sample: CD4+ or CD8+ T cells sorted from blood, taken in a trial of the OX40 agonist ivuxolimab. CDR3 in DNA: TGTGCCAGCAGCCTTAGCGGGAGCTCCTACAATGAGCAGTTCTTC. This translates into CASSLSGSSYNEQFF.